Listed below are T cell receptor beta chains from one sample, sequenced in a study of metastatic and nonmetastatic thyroid tumors. TCRdb reprocessed the PCR reads via MiXCR. This table has about 59,000 clones, roughly 16% appearing once. Sequences were obtained from blood. Every receptor here comes from a male donor with papillary thyroid cancer or a benign thyroid nodule (not recorded which). Some clones in this sample may be carry-over from other donors' samples. Both conserved end residues are part of each CDR3. D genes are given only for firm matches. Clone size is given for some rows only: seen once, a few or many times, or a class if the clone is expanded.

cdr3_length j_call clone_size d_call v_call cdr3_aa cdr3_nt
16 TRBJ1-5 many . TRBV27 CASSFAGDARNQPQHF TGTGCCAGCAGTTTTGCCGGGGACGCCCGCAATCAGCCCCAGCATTTT
12 TRBJ2-1 many . TRBV2 CSSGHLYNEQFF TGTAGTTCGGGACACCTCTACAATGAGCAGTTCTTC
16 TRBJ2-2 few . TRBV12-3/TRBV12-4 CASSSTSRRASWELFF TGTGCCAGCAGTTCCACAAGCCGGAGGGCCTCCTGGGAGCTGTTTTTT
17 TRBJ2-2 many . TRBV6-5 CASSYPEQDLGTGELFF TGTGCCAGCAGTTACCCGGAACAGGACCTTGGGACCGGGGAGCTGTTTTTT
15 TRBJ1-3 . . TRBV25-1 CASSEGGTSGNAIYF TGTGCCAGCAGTGAGGGAGGCACCTCTGGAAACGCGATATATTTT
16 TRBJ2-1 many TRBD1 TRBV6-1 CASSQDGTGRYNEQFF TGTGCCAGCAGTCAGGACGGGACAGGCCGATACAATGAGCAGTTCTTC
14 TRBJ1-5 many TRBD1 TRBV19 CASSMGGGTQPQHF TGTGCCAGTAGTATGGGAGGGGGCACTCAGCCCCAGCATTTT
15 TRBJ2-2 few . TRBV12-3/TRBV12-4 CASSAGTGNTEELFF TGTGCCAGCAGTGCCGGTACAGGGAACACCGAGGAGCTGTTTTTT
14 TRBJ2-2 . TRBD1 TRBV6-2/TRBV6-3 CASSKGGSPGELFF TGTGCCAGCAGTAAAGGGGGCTCCCCCGGGGAGCTGTTTTTT
15 TRBJ2-5 many . TRBV7-7 CASSPGGGTGETQYF TGTGCTAGCAGCCCCGGTGGGGGGACCGGGGAGACCCAGTACTTC
12 TRBJ2-1 many . TRBV25-1 CASPDCNNEQFF TGTGCCAGCCCGGACTGCAACAATGAGCAGTTCTTC
16 TRBJ1-6 . . TRBV27 CASSSKDDSYNSPLSF TGTGCCAGCAGTTCGAAGGATGATTCCTATAATTCACCCCTCAGCTTT
15 TRBJ2-7 many TRBD1 TRBV19 CASTPGGGLSYEQYF TGTGCCAGTACCCCAGGGGGCGGACTCTCCTACGAGCAGTACTTC
14 TRBJ1-2 many . TRBV2 CASSANRDNYGYTF TGTGCCAGCAGTGCAAACAGGGATAACTATGGCTACACCTTC
18 TRBJ2-3 many TRBD2 TRBV28 CASSFPGTSGGSTDTQYF TGTGCCAGCAGTTTCCCCGGGACTAGCGGGGGAAGCACAGATACGCAGTATTTT
13 TRBJ1-5 few . TRBV6-1 CASSLGTNQPQHF TGTGCCAGCAGTTTGGGAACCAATCAGCCCCAGCATTTT
15 TRBJ2-3 . TRBD1 TRBV28 CASKQTGSGTDTQYF TGTGCCAGCAAACAGACAGGGAGTGGAACAGATACGCAGTATTTT
16 TRBJ2-2 many TRBD1 TRBV6-5 CASSYLKQGAPGELFF TGTGCCAGCAGTTACCTTAAACAGGGGGCCCCCGGGGAGCTGTTTTTT
17 TRBJ2-7 many . TRBV5-1 CASSLGDRRTGVYEQYF TGCGCCAGCAGCTTGGGCGACAGGAGGACCGGGGTCTACGAGCAGTACTTC
12 TRBJ2-5 many . TRBV7-9 CASSSGMQTQYF TGTGCCAGCAGCTCCGGGATGCAGACCCAGTACTTC
14 TRBJ1-1 many . TRBV7-9 CASSLDPSLAEAFF TGTGCCAGCAGCTTAGATCCCTCTCTAGCTGAAGCTTTCTTT
15 TRBJ1-1 many . TRBV6-5 CASSYIRQTNTEAFF TGTGCCAGCAGTTACATTCGGCAGACGAACACTGAAGCTTTCTTT
15 TRBJ1-3 many . TRBV9 CASSVKGASGNTIYF TGTGCCAGCAGCGTAAAAGGGGCCTCTGGAAACACCATATATTTT
14 TRBJ2-7 many TRBD2 TRBV28 CASTIAGGPYEQYF TGTGCCAGCACCATAGCGGGGGGTCCCTACGAGCAGTACTTC
12 TRBJ1-6 medium-sized . TRBV3-1 CASSLHNSPLHF TGTGCCAGCAGTCTACATAATTCACCCCTCCACTTT
17 TRBJ2-2 . . TRBV20-1 CSARDITATTNTGELFF TGCAGTGCTAGAGATATTACAGCAACTACGAACACCGGGGAGCTGTTTTTT
13 TRBJ2-7 many TRBD1 TRBV11-2 CASSPNRGFEQYF TGTGCCAGCAGCCCAAACAGGGGGTTCGAGCAGTACTTC
14 TRBJ1-1 many . TRBV5-1 CASSREGANTEAFF TGCGCCAGCAGCCGAGAAGGAGCCAACACTGAAGCTTTCTTT
14 TRBJ1-1 . . TRBV9 CASSAYRLNTEAFF TGTGCCAGCAGCGCTTACAGGTTGAACACTGAAGCTTTCTTT
14 TRBJ2-5 many . TRBV9 CASSVEGREETQYF TGTGCCAGCAGCGTAGAGGGCAGAGAAGAGACCCAGTACTTC
15 TRBJ2-1 many . TRBV20-1 CSAPSPRSLYNEQFF TGCAGTGCTCCCTCACCCCGGAGCCTGTACAATGAGCAGTTCTTC
14 TRBJ2-1 . . TRBV6-1 CASSLRGAGNEQFF TGTGCCAGCAGCCTTAGGGGGGCTGGTAATGAGCAGTTCTTC
15 TRBJ1-2 many . TRBV19 CASSIDSNGPPIETF TGTGCCAGTAGTATAGACTCCAATGGACCGCCGATTGAGACCTTC
13 TRBJ1-1 many . TRBV25-1 CASSDWSNTEAFF TGTGCCAGCAGTGACTGGAGTAACACTGAAGCTTTCTTT
15 TRBJ2-1 many TRBD2 TRBV7-3 CASSLRLAGYDEQFF TGTGCCAGCAGCTTAAGGCTAGCGGGATATGATGAGCAGTTCTTC
15 TRBJ2-7 many TRBD1 TRBV12-3/TRBV12-4 CASSTLTGGEHEQYF TGTGCCAGCAGTACGTTGACAGGGGGCGAGCACGAGCAGTACTTC
16 TRBJ2-2 many TRBD2 TRBV6-1 CASNSLAGGGTGELFF TGTGCCAGCAACAGTCTAGCGGGGGGGGGCACCGGGGAGCTGTTTTTT
17 TRBJ1-2 many . TRBV6-2/TRBV6-3 CASSYFGGEVANYGYTF TGTGCCAGCAGTTACTTCGGGGGAGAGGTAGCTAACTATGGCTACACCTTC
15 TRBJ2-2 medium-sized . TRBV7-2 CASSLLSGVTGELFF TGTGCCAGCAGCTTACTATCAGGGGTCACCGGGGAGCTGTTTTTT
15 TRBJ2-1 many TRBD2 TRBV7-3 CASSLYVGGYNEQFF TGTGCCAGCAGCTTATATGTGGGAGGGTACAATGAGCAGTTCTTC
16 TRBJ1-1 many . TRBV11-3 CASSLDGRGGNDEAFF TGTGCCAGCAGCTTAGATGGAAGGGGAGGCAATGATGAAGCTTTCTTT
13 TRBJ1-2 many . TRBV10-3 CAISPGGDYGYTF TGTGCCATCAGTCCCGGGGGAGACTATGGCTACACCTTC
16 TRBJ2-1 many . TRBV7-3 CASSFVGASSYNEQFF TGTGCCAGCAGCTTCGTGGGGGCGAGCTCCTACAATGAGCAGTTCTTC
12 TRBJ2-1 many . TRBV7-3 CASSLRNGEQFF TGTGCCAGCAGCTTAAGGAACGGGGAGCAGTTCTTC
16 TRBJ2-5 many TRBD2 TRBV5-1 CASRSTSGRAVGTQYF TGCGCCAGCAGGTCGACTAGCGGGAGGGCCGTTGGGACCCAGTACTTC
12 TRBJ2-1 many . TRBV11-1 CASEGAIDEQFF TGTGCCAGCGAGGGTGCGATCGATGAGCAGTTCTTC